The next 5 T cell receptor beta chains were all read from a single sample in a study of Graves' ophthalmopathy and Graves' hyperthyroidism. RNA served as the template for amplifying TCR beta CDR3 regions. The first round was an RT-PCR with HTBI primers, and the second round was a multiplex PCR. TCRdb ran MiXCR on the multiplex PCR reads and lists one entry per CDR3 protein. The sample lists 650,000 to 900,000 distinct CDR3 sequences; roughly two fifths were seen once. Sequences were obtained from peripheral blood. These receptors were collected from an adult man with Graves' ophthalmopathy.

This sequence joins TRBV7-9 and TRBJ2-3, with 8 positions matching TRBD1. Losses at the gene ends were 11 bases for V and 4 bases for J; bases not matched to a gene: 11. Germline V gives CDR1 SEHNR, CDR2 FQNEAQ (reference sequence). The CDR3 spans 14 residues. The CDR3 nucleotides read TGTGCCGGGGGCGACAGGGGAACAGCAGATACGCAGTATTTT. As protein: CAGGDRGTADTQYF.

CDR3 DNA: TGTGCCAGCAGCGTAGATTCTGGGGCTCCCCAGCATTTT. Residues: CASSVDSGAPQHF. This sequence joins TRBV9 and TRBJ1-5; D possibly corresponds to TRBD1 (5 bases). V was trimmed by 0 bases and J by 10 bases, leaving 11 bases between them. In germline, CDR1 is SGDLS, CDR2 YYNGEE. The CDR3 is 13 residues long.

This clonotype was seen repeatedly, ten times or more. This chain joins TRBV7-2 and TRBJ1-1; no firm D call. This CDR3 contains 12 residues. CDR1 is SGHTA, CDR2 FQGNSA, per germline. V lost 2 bases to trimming and J lost 7 bases, with 8 bases between them. This CDR3 reads CASSLSLREAFF. As DNA, the CDR3 is TGTGCCAGCAGCTTAAGTTTACGTGAAGCTTTCTTT.

The rearrangement joins TRBV9 to TRBJ1-4; 10 bases map to TRBD1. The CDR3 runs to 15 residues. The J segment lost 9 bases and the V segment lost 0 bases, leaving 5 bases of the junction unmatched. Per the germline V gene, CDR1 is SGDLS and CDR2 is YYNGEE. CDR3 in DNA: TGTGCCAGCAGCGTAGACGGGGGACAGGGGAAAAAACTGTTTTTT. It specifies CASSVDGGQGKKLFF.

The rearrangement joins TRBV11-2 to TRBJ1-6, with a tentative D call TRBD1 (6 bases). The CDR3 contains 17 residues. Per germline, CDR1 SGHAT and CDR2 FQNNGV. With 5 bases removed from V and 7 bases from J, the gap between germline ends came to 21 bases. CDR3 sequence (DNA): TGTGCCAGCAGCAAACGTATAACTACAGGGTCGAATTCACCCCTCCACTTT. Protein: CASSKRITTGSNSPLHF.